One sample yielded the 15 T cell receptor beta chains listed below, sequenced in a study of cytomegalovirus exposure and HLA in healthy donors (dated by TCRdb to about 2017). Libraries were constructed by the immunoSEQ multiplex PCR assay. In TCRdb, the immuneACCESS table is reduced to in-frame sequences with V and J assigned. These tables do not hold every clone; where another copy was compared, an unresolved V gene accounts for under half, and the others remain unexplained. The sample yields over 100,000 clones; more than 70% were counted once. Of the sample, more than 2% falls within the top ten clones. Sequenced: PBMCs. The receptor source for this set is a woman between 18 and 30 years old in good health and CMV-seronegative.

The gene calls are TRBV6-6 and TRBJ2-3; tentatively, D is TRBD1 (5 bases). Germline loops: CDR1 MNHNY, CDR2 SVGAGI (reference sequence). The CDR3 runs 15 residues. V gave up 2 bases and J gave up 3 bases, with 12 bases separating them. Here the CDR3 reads CASSYPRTSTDTQYF. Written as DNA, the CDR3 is TGTGCCAGCAGTTACCCTCGGACATCTACAGATACGCAGTATTTT.

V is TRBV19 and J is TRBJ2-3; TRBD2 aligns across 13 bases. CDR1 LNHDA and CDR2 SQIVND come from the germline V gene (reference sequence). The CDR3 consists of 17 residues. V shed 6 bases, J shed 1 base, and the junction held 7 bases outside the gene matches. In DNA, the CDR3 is TGTGCCAGTAGAAAACTTGGACTAGCGGGGGGCACAGATACGCAGTATTTT. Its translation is CASRKLGLAGGTDTQYF.

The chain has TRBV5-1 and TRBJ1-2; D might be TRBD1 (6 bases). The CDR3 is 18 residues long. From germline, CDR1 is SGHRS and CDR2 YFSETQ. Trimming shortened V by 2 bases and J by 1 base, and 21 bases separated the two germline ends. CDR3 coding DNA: TGCGCCAGCAGCTTTCGGGATCAGGGACAACCGTATAACTATGGCTACACCTTC. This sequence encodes CASSFRDQGQPYNYGYTF.

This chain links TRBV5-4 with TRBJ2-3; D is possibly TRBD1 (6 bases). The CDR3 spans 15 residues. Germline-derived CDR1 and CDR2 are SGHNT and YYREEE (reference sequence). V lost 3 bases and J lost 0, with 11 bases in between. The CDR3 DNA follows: TGTGCCAGCAGCTGGGCAGGGGTTAGCACAGATACGCAGTATTTT. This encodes CASSWAGVSTDTQYF.

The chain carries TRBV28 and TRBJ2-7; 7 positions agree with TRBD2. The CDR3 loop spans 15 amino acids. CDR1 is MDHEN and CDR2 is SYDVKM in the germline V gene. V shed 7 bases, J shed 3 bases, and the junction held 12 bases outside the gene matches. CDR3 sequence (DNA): TGTGCCAGCACGCCCCTTCTTTGGGACTACTACGAGCAGTACTTC. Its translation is CASTPLLWDYYEQYF.

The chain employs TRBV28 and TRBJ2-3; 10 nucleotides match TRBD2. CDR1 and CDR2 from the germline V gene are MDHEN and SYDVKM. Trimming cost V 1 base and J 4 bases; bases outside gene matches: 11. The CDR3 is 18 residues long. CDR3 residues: CASSLYLTAGLAADTQYF. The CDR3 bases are TGTGCCAGCAGTTTATACCTGACCGCCGGACTAGCGGCAGATACGCAGTATTTT.

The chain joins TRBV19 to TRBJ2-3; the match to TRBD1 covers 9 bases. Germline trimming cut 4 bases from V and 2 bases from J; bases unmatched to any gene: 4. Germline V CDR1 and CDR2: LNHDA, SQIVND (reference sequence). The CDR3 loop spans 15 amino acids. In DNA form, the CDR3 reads TGTGCCAGTAGTAAAGACAGGGGGTACACAGATACGCAGTATTTT. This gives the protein CASSKDRGYTDTQYF.

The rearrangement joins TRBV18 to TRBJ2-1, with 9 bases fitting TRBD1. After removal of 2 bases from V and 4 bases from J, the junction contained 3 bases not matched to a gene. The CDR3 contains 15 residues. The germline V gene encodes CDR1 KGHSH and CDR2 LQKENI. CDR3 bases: TGTGCCAGCTCACCAGACAGGGGGGGGTACAATGAGCAGTTCTTC. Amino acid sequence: CASSPDRGGYNEQFF. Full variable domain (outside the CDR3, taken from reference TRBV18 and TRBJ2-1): NAGVMQNPRHLVRRRGQEARLRCSPMKGHSHVYWYRQLPEEGLKFMVYLQKENIIDESGMPKERFSAEFPKEGPSILRIQQVVRGDSAAYFCASSPDRGGYNEQFFGPGTRLTVL.

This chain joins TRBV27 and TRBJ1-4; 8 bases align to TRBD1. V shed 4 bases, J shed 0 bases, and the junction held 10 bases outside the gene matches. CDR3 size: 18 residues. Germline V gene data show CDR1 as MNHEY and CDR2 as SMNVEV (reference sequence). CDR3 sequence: CASSCDRGDYATNEKLFF. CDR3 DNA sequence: TGTGCCAGCAGTTGTGACAGGGGAGATTATGCAACTAATGAAAAACTGTTTTTT.

The CDR3 loop reads CASSPTSTDTQYF. CDR3 in DNA: TGTGCCAGCTCACCTACTAGCACAGATACGCAGTATTTT. This rearrangement joins TRBV18 to TRBJ2-3; D is uncertain. Per germline, CDR1 KGHSH and CDR2 LQKENI. The CDR3 is made up of 13 amino acids. The germline V and J ends were trimmed by 3 bases and 0 bases, with 4 bases remaining between them.

This CDR3 is CASRSNIWGDQPQHF. The CDR3, as DNA: TGTGCCAGCAGATCCAACATATGGGGGGATCAGCCCCAGCATTTT. The chain uses TRBV6-5 and TRBJ1-5, with TRBD1 as a possible D gene (5 bases). Between the trimmed V and J ends, which lost 6 bases and 5 bases, there was a span of 17 bases. Germline V CDR1 and CDR2: MNHEY, SVGAGI. CDR3 length: 15 amino acids.

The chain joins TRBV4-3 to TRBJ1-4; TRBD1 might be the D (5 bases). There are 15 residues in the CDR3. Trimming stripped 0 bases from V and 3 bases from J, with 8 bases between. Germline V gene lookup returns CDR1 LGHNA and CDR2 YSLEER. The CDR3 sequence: CASSQDPQANEKLFF. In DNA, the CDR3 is TGCGCCAGCAGCCAAGACCCACAGGCTAATGAAAAACTGTTTTTT.

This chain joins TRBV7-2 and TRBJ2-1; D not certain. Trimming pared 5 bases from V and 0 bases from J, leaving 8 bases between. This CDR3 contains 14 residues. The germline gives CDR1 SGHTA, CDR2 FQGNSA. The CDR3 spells CASSPPSSYNEQFF. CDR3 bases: TGTGCCAGCAGCCCTCCTAGCTCCTACAATGAGCAGTTCTTC.

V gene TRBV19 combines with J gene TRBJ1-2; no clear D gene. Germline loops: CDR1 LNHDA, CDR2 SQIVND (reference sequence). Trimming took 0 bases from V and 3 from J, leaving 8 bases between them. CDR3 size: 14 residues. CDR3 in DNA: TGTGCCAGTAGTATAGATCCGGGAGACTATGGCTACACCTTC. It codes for CASSIDPGDYGYTF.

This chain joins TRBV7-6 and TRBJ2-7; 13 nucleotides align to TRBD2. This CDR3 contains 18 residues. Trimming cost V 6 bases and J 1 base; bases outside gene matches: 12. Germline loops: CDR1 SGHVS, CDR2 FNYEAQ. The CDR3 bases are TGTGCCAGCAGTCTTCTCCCCTCGGGACTAGCGGGGTCCTACGAGCAGTACTTC. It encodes CASSLLPSGLAGSYEQYF.